The 20 T cell receptor beta chains presented below share a single source sample, sequenced in a study of breast tumors, draining lymph nodes, adjacent tissues. From the multiplex PCR reads, TCRdb called clonotypes with MiXCR, one entry per CDR3 protein. Among around 170,000 distinct CDR3 sequences listed, about 33% were seen once. Breast cancer patients provided tissue from their axillary draining lymph nodes. The specimen was axillary lymph node tissue. The source is a female donor with breast cancer. Some clones in this sample may be carry-over from other donors' samples.

On this clonotype itself: This sequence may be a read error, since a much larger clone differs from it by one base. The J gene is TRBJ2-7, the V gene TRBV5-8, with no clear D. V lost 4 bases and J 5 bases, leaving 16 bases between the germline ends. Germline V CDR1 and CDR2: SGHTS, YDEGEE. The CDR3 is 14 amino acids. Here the CDR3 DNA reads TGTGCCAGCAGCCACGACGTTACCGGACACGAGCAGTACTTC. It is translated as CASSHDVTGHEQYF.

This clonotype came up many times. The chain has TRBV5-1 and TRBJ2-1; TRBD2 matches 8 bases. With V trimmed by 3 bases and J by 5 bases, 4 bases remained unmatched. The CDR3 has 14 residues. Germline V gene data show CDR1 as SGHRS and CDR2 as YFSETQ. The CDR3 spells CASSWGAGDNEQFF. In DNA, the CDR3 is TGCGCCAGCAGCTGGGGAGCGGGGGACAATGAGCAGTTCTTC. The full variable domain, with the rest looked up from reference TRBV5-1 and TRBJ2-1, is KAGVTQTPRYLIKTRGQQVTLSCSPISGHRSVSWYQQTPGQGLQFLFEYFSETQRNKGNFPGRFSGRQFSNSRSEMNVSTLELGDSALYLCASSWGAGDNEQFFGPGTRLTVL.

This clonotype has ten or more counts. The rearrangement uses TRBV7-2 and TRBJ2-5; 7 bases agree with TRBD1. Germline CDR1 is SGHTA and CDR2 is FQGNSA. The CDR3 has 16 amino acids. V shed 5 bases, J shed 1 base, and the junction held 10 bases outside the gene matches. For the CDR3, the DNA is TGTGCCAGCAGCAGCACCCTACAGGGGCCCCAAGAGACCCAGTACTTC. Protein sequence: CASSSTLQGPQETQYF. The variable domain in full, with the rest retrieved from reference TRBV7-2 and TRBJ2-5, is GAGVSQSPSNKVTEKGKDVELRCDPISGHTALYWYRQSLGQGLEFLIYFQGNSAPDKSGLPSDRFSAERTGGSVSTLTIQRTQQEDSAVYLCASSSTLQGPQETQYFGPGTRLLVL.

This clonotype appeared many times. This chain joins TRBV7-2 and TRBJ2-5; D unresolved. The germline V gene encodes CDR1 SGHTA and CDR2 FQGNSA. Trimming removed 6 bases at V and 5 bases at J, with 13 bases between. CDR3 length: 13 amino acids. CDR3 loop: CASSRSETETQYF. The CDR3 DNA sequence: TGTGCCAGCAGTAGGTCAGAAACGGAGACCCAGTACTTC. Based on the CDR3 plus reference TRBV7-2 and TRBJ2-5, the full variable domain is GAGVSQSPSNKVTEKGKDVELRCDPISGHTALYWYRQSLGQGLEFLIYFQGNSAPDKSGLPSDRFSAERTGGSVSTLTIQRTQQEDSAVYLCASSRSETETQYFGPGTRLLVL.

As for this clonotype: Since a much larger clone is just one base distant, this may be a read error. This chain joins TRBV14 and TRBJ1-2; D uncertain. The CDR3 has 16 amino acids. CDR1 and CDR2 from the germline V gene are SGHDN and FVKESK. V lost 5 bases, J lost 6 bases, and 22 bases lay in between. CDR3 sequence (DNA): TGTGCCAGCAGCGAAGCGCGGGGATCAGGAGACAATGGCTACACCTTC. Translating gives CASSEARGSGDNGYTF.

A remark on this clonotype: A much bigger clone sits one base away, suggesting this may be a read error. The chain employs TRBV9 and TRBJ1-3; D is undetermined. The length of the CDR3 is 15 residues. Germline lookup yields CDR1 SGDLS and CDR2 YYNGEE. This CDR3 is CASSVDELLGNTTYF. For the CDR3, the DNA is TGTGCCAGCAGCGTAGATGAGTTGCTGGGAAACACCACATATTTT.

This clonotype was found a few times. The chain employs TRBV4-1 and TRBJ1-1; D not resolved. The CDR3 loop spans 16 amino acids. The germline V gene has CDR1 MGHRA and CDR2 YSYEKL. Trimming took 0 bases from V and 1 from J, leaving 12 bases between them. The CDR3 region has the DNA TGCGCCAGCAGCCAAGATTGGAGGTCTCGGAACACTGAAGCTTTCTTT. Amino acids: CASSQDWRSRNTEAFF.

The genes are TRBV5-4 and TRBJ2-7; 9 bases match TRBD2. The CDR3 has 14 residues. Germline assignment: CDR1 SGHNT and CDR2 YYREEE (reference sequence). Trimming at V came to 7 bases and at J to 1 base, leaving 6 bases not matched to a gene. The CDR3 spells CASRLAVNSYEQYF. The DNA of the CDR3 is TGTGCCAGCCGACTAGCGGTAAATTCCTACGAGCAGTACTTC.

This clonotype appeared many times. This chain uses TRBV2 with TRBJ2-5, with D unclear. Germline values: CDR1 SNHLY, CDR2 FYNNEI. The CDR3 loop spans 14 amino acids. With 0 bases removed from V and 0 bases from J, the gap between germline ends came to 5 bases. This chain's CDR3 is CASSEAAYQETQYF. The CDR3 coding sequence is TGTGCCAGCAGTGAAGCAGCCTACCAAGAGACCCAGTACTTC.

Notes on this clonotype: Because the CDR3 is missing its conserved closing phenylalanine or tryptophan, this is likely a read error. It is unclear where the CDR3 begins or ends on the DNA, so no DNA is shown, and the CDR3 is as TCRdb lists it. This rearrangement joins TRBV7-2 to TRBJ1-4; the table's D gene call, TRBD1, was not cross checked with the DNA. Per the germline V gene, CDR1 is SGHTA and CDR2 is FQGNSA. The CDR3 length is 18 residues, termini included. CDR3 loop: CASSFKDSPLFSTGELFL.

This clonotype was picked up a small number of times. The chain has TRBV20-1 and TRBJ2-4; unclear D gene. Germline CDR1 DFQATT, CDR2 SNEGSKA (reference sequence). V was cut by 6 bases and J by 10 bases, with 13 bases left in between. This CDR3 region has 11 residues. The CDR3 DNA follows: TGCAGTGCCATGGGCCAGATAATTCAGTACTTC. It translates to CSAMGQIIQYF.

Concerning this clonotype itself: Compared with germline, one end of the junction differs, possibly owing to a read error. CDR3 sequence (DNA): TGTGCCAGCAGTGCCCCCACGAACTCTGGAAACATCATATATTTT. It is translated as CASSAPTNSGNIIYF. The chain couples TRBV6-1 to TRBJ1-3; D is undetermined. The CDR3 runs 15 residues. The germline V gene has CDR1 MNHNS and CDR2 SASEGT.

V gene TRBV10-3 combines with J gene TRBJ2-2; 8 bases are shared with TRBD2. Germline trimming cut 3 bases from V and 0 bases from J; bases unmatched to any gene: 9. Germline CDR1 and CDR2: ENHRY and SYGVKD. The CDR3 has 18 amino acids. The CDR3 nucleotides are TGTGCCATCAGTGATTATGTCGCGGGAGGATCGAACACCGGGGAGCTGTTTTTT. This translates into CAISDYVAGGSNTGELFF.

Comment on this clonotype: Since a much larger clone is just one base distant, this may be a read error. The chain uses TRBV12-3 or TRBV12-4 and TRBJ2-7; a weak D match, TRBD2 (5 bases). The CDR3 contains 13 residues. The CDR3 DNA is TGTGCCAGCAGTTTAGGCAGTGACTACGGGCAGTACTTC. Translated: CASSLGSDYGQYF.

This clonotype was seen repeatedly, ten times or more. The rearrangement uses TRBV7-2 and TRBJ1-3; tentatively, D is TRBD1 (5 bases). CDR3 length: 14 residues. V lost 0 bases and J lost 2, with 5 bases in between. Germline V gene sequence: CDR1 SGHTA, CDR2 FQGNSA. The CDR3 DNA reads TGTGCCAGCAGCTTAGCAGGGGCTGGAAACACCATATATTTT. Translation: CASSLAGAGNTIYF.

A word on this clonotype: One base away lies a much larger clone, so this may be a sequencing read error. V gene TRBV9 combines with J gene TRBJ1-5; D remains unclear. This CDR3 region has 15 residues. The V gene's germline CDR1 is SGDLS and CDR2 YYNGEE. CDR3 sequence reads: CASSVGWESNQPPHF. The CDR3 coding sequence is TGTGCCAGCAGCGTAGGCTGGGAAAGCAATCAGCCCCCGCATTTT. Full variable domain (outside the CDR3, taken from reference TRBV9 and TRBJ1-5): DSGVTQTPKHLITATGQRVTLRCSPRSGDLSVYWYQQSLDQGLQFLIQYYNGEERAKGNILERFSAQQFPDLHSELNLSSLELGDSALYFCASSVGWESNQPPHFGDGTRLSIL.

At least ten counts were recorded for this clonotype. The CDR3 sequence is CASSVYGTGAGYTF. The CDR3 bases are TGTGCCAGCAGCGTATATGGGACAGGGGCAGGCTACACCTTC. This chain joins TRBV9 and TRBJ1-2; the match to TRBD1 covers 10 bases. This CDR3 region has 14 residues. With V trimmed by 1 base and J by 8 bases, 5 bases remained unmatched. The germline CDR1 and CDR2 sequences are SGDLS and YYNGEE.

A few counts support this clonotype. A much larger clone is a single base away; this may be a read error. V usage is TRBV6-1 and J usage is TRBJ1-5, with D maybe TRBD1 (5 bases). The CDR3 totals 13 residues. Trimming pared 5 bases from V and 11 bases from J, leaving 16 bases between. Germline V gene lookup returns CDR1 MNHNS and CDR2 SASEGT. In DNA form, the CDR3 reads TGTGCCAGCAGTATCGGGACCCCTAAGTCCCAGCATTTT. It encodes CASSIGTPKSQHF.

This clonotype was counted a few times. Possible read error: a much larger clone is one base away. This sequence joins TRBV12-3 or TRBV12-4 and TRBJ2-2, with TRBD2 matching over 7 bases. J lost 5 bases, V lost 7 bases, and 10 bases had no gene match. The CDR3 totals 15 residues. CDR3 in DNA: TGTGCCAGCATGGACGCTAGCGGAGTAACCGGGGAGCTGTTTTTT. Its translation is CASMDASGVTGELFF.

On this clonotype itself: One end of the junction varies from germline; a read error may be responsible. V usage is TRBV15 and J usage is TRBJ2-3; D might be TRBD2 (7 bases). This CDR3 has 18 residues. Germline V gives CDR1 LNHNV, CDR2 YYDKDF (reference sequence). The CDR3 region has the DNA TGTGCCACCGGCAGAGGGGGACTGATCGCGGGAGCGATAGATACGCAGTATTTT. It specifies CATGRGGLIAGAIDTQYF.